The rows below give T cell receptor beta chains drawn from one sample of a study of low-dose radiotherapy and immunotherapy resistance in tumors. MiXCR, applied by TCRdb to the reads, yields one record per CDR3 protein. This sample has approximately 45,000 distinct CDR3 sequences; 25% to 30% occur once, and the top ten carry roughly a tenth. The sequenced sample was PBMCs, obtained after low-dose radiotherapy plus immunotherapy. The receptors derive from a male donor with prostate cancer. The CDR3 runs from the conserved cysteine through the conserved F or W. The D gene is left open where the match is weak. Size is stated for part of the rows, as once, few or many counts, or as a class when the clone is expanded.

cdr3_aa: CASTPAIGDTEAFF
cdr3_nt: TGTGCCAGCACTCCGGCAATCGGGGACACTGAAGCTTTCTTT
j_call: TRBJ1-1
clone_size: .
v_call: TRBV2
d_call: .

cdr3_aa: CASSLRTNAEQYF
cdr3_nt: TGTGCCAGCAGCCTAAGGACTAACGCCGAGCAGTACTTC
j_call: TRBJ2-7
clone_size: many
v_call: TRBV2
d_call: .

cdr3_aa: CSVERAGTDTQYF
cdr3_nt: TGCAGCGTTGAAAGGGCAGGGACAGATACGCAGTATTTT
j_call: TRBJ2-3
clone_size: many
v_call: TRBV29-1
d_call: .

cdr3_aa: CSALGGGLALQETQYF
cdr3_nt: TGCAGCGCCCTGGGCGGGGGGCTAGCGCTTCAAGAGACCCAGTACTTC
j_call: TRBJ2-5
clone_size: many
v_call: TRBV29-1
d_call: TRBD2

cdr3_aa: CASSVTSYQETQYF
cdr3_nt: TGTGCCAGCAGCGTAACGTCGTATCAAGAGACCCAGTACTTC
j_call: TRBJ2-5
clone_size: many
v_call: TRBV9
d_call: .

cdr3_aa: CASSEADLSYNEQFF
cdr3_nt: TGTGCCAGCAGCGAAGCGGACCTGAGCTACAATGAGCAGTTCTTC
j_call: TRBJ2-1
clone_size: many
v_call: TRBV3-1
d_call: .

cdr3_aa: CASSRDRLNQPQHF
cdr3_nt: TGTGCCAGCAGCCGAGACAGGCTGAATCAGCCCCAGCATTTT
j_call: TRBJ1-5
clone_size: many
v_call: TRBV2
d_call: .

cdr3_aa: CASRRAGPFTEAFF
cdr3_nt: TGTGCCAGCAGGCGGGCCGGGCCCTTCACTGAAGCTTTCTTT
j_call: TRBJ1-1
clone_size: .
v_call: TRBV9
d_call: .

cdr3_aa: CASSYPGGTQYF
cdr3_nt: TGTGCCAGCTCCTACCCGGGGGGTACGCAGTATTTT
j_call: TRBJ2-3
clone_size: many
v_call: TRBV27
d_call: TRBD2

cdr3_aa: CASSTGRQETQYF
cdr3_nt: TGTGCCAGCAGCACGGGGCGCCAAGAGACCCAGTACTTC
j_call: TRBJ2-5
clone_size: many
v_call: TRBV11-2
d_call: .

cdr3_aa: CASSPLPGTSSYEQYF
cdr3_nt: TGTGCCAGCTCACCACTTCCCGGGACGAGCTCCTACGAGCAGTACTTC
j_call: TRBJ2-7
clone_size: many
v_call: TRBV18
d_call: .

cdr3_aa: CASSAQTYEQYF
cdr3_nt: TGTGCCAGCAGCGCACAGACCTACGAGCAGTACTTC
j_call: TRBJ2-7
clone_size: .
v_call: TRBV11-2
d_call: .

cdr3_aa: CASSQDAASRNQPQHF
cdr3_nt: TGTGCCAGCAGCCAAGATGCTGCCAGCCGCAATCAGCCCCAGCATTTT
j_call: TRBJ1-5
clone_size: many
v_call: TRBV4-2
d_call: .

cdr3_aa: CASSFNRGGQETQYF
cdr3_nt: TGTGCCAGCAGCTTCAACAGGGGGGGGCAAGAGACCCAGTACTTC
j_call: TRBJ2-5
clone_size: many
v_call: TRBV28
d_call: .

cdr3_aa: CASSLQGVRETQYF
cdr3_nt: TGTGCCAGCAGTCTACAGGGTGTTCGAGAGACCCAGTACTTC
j_call: TRBJ2-5
clone_size: medium-sized
v_call: TRBV28
d_call: .

cdr3_aa: CASSLSQMNTEAFF
cdr3_nt: TGTGCCAGCAGTTTATCACAGATGAACACTGAAGCTTTCTTT
j_call: TRBJ1-1
clone_size: many
v_call: TRBV28
d_call: .

cdr3_aa: CASSPNQETQYF
cdr3_nt: TGTGCCAGCTCACCCAACCAAGAGACCCAGTACTTC
j_call: TRBJ2-5
clone_size: once
v_call: TRBV18
d_call: .

cdr3_aa: CASLRACRNYEQYF
cdr3_nt: TGTGCCAGTTTGCGGGCGTGTCGTAACTACGAGCAGTACTTC
j_call: TRBJ2-7
clone_size: many
v_call: TRBV21-1
d_call: .

cdr3_aa: CASSLATGGYEQYF
cdr3_nt: TGCGCCAGCAGCTTGGCGACAGGGGGCTACGAGCAGTACTTC
j_call: TRBJ2-7
clone_size: many
v_call: TRBV5-1
d_call: TRBD1

cdr3_aa: CASSIPGGSNQPQHF
cdr3_nt: TGTGCCAGTAGTATCCCAGGAGGAAGCAATCAGCCCCAGCATTTT
j_call: TRBJ1-5
clone_size: many
v_call: TRBV19
d_call: .

cdr3_aa: CASSRGYTEAFF
cdr3_nt: TGTGCCAGCTCCCGAGGGTACACTGAAGCTTTCTTT
j_call: TRBJ1-1
clone_size: .
v_call: TRBV28
d_call: .

cdr3_aa: CASSSSGTLYNEQFF
cdr3_nt: TGTGCCAGCAGCTCCTCCGGGACACTTTACAATGAGCAGTTCTTC
j_call: TRBJ2-1
clone_size: many
v_call: TRBV7-2
d_call: .

cdr3_aa: CASSALGQVKFF
cdr3_nt: TGTGCCAGCAGTGCCTTGGGACAGGTGAAGTTCTTC
j_call: TRBJ2-1
clone_size: many
v_call: TRBV28
d_call: TRBD1

cdr3_aa: CSARDREGSRYGYTF
cdr3_nt: TGCAGTGCTAGAGACCGTGAGGGGTCTAGGTATGGCTACACCTTC
j_call: TRBJ1-2
clone_size: many
v_call: TRBV20-1
d_call: .

cdr3_aa: CASNDGVARRQETQYF
cdr3_nt: TGTGCCAGCAACGACGGGGTAGCGCGACGCCAAGAGACCCAGTACTTC
j_call: TRBJ2-5
clone_size: many
v_call: TRBV6-2/TRBV6-3
d_call: .

cdr3_aa: CASNNQGALNEQFF
cdr3_nt: TGCGCCAGCAACAACCAGGGGGCGCTTAATGAGCAGTTCTTC
j_call: TRBJ2-1
clone_size: .
v_call: TRBV4-1
d_call: TRBD1

cdr3_aa: CASSLDGGADEQYF
cdr3_nt: TGTGCCAGCAGTCTCGACGGGGGGGCTGACGAGCAGTACTTC
j_call: TRBJ2-7
clone_size: .
v_call: TRBV12-3/TRBV12-4
d_call: TRBD2

cdr3_aa: CSVEQGDRVMNTEAFF
cdr3_nt: TGCAGCGTTGAGCAGGGGGACAGGGTTATGAACACTGAAGCTTTCTTT
j_call: TRBJ1-1
clone_size: many
v_call: TRBV29-1
d_call: TRBD1

cdr3_aa: CSVAGDFYEQYF
cdr3_nt: TGCAGCGTTGCCGGGGACTTCTACGAGCAGTACTTC
j_call: TRBJ2-7
clone_size: many
v_call: TRBV29-1
d_call: .

cdr3_aa: CASSIRRVGSYNSPLHF
cdr3_nt: TGTGCCAGTAGTATCCGCAGGGTCGGCTCCTATAATTCACCCCTCCACTTT
j_call: TRBJ1-6
clone_size: many
v_call: TRBV19
d_call: .

cdr3_aa: CASSLRAGNEKLFF
cdr3_nt: TGCGCCAGCAGCTTGAGGGCAGGGAATGAAAAACTGTTTTTT
j_call: TRBJ1-4
clone_size: many
v_call: TRBV5-1
d_call: .

cdr3_aa: CASSLSGSRGLNQPQHF
cdr3_nt: TGTGCCAGCAGCTTGTCTGGGTCTCGCGGCCTCAATCAGCCCCAGCATTTT
j_call: TRBJ1-5
clone_size: .
v_call: TRBV5-5
d_call: .

cdr3_aa: CASSQEAQRPTEQFF
cdr3_nt: TGTGCCAGCAGCCAAGAAGCCCAGCGCCCCACTGAGCAGTTCTTC
j_call: TRBJ2-1
clone_size: many
v_call: TRBV3-1
d_call: .

cdr3_aa: CASSGDYTPSTDTQYF
cdr3_nt: TGTGCCAGTAGTGGCGACTACACACCTAGCACAGATACGCAGTATTTT
j_call: TRBJ2-3
clone_size: .
v_call: TRBV19
d_call: .

cdr3_aa: CASSMVGENTEAFF
cdr3_nt: TGTGCCAGTAGTATGGTTGGGGAAAACACTGAAGCTTTCTTT
j_call: TRBJ1-1
clone_size: many
v_call: TRBV19
d_call: .

cdr3_aa: CASSQLRSYNEQFF
cdr3_nt: TGTGCCAGCAGCCAACTGAGGTCCTACAATGAGCAGTTCTTC
j_call: TRBJ2-1
clone_size: many
v_call: TRBV3-1
d_call: .

cdr3_aa: CASSGRGAPNQPQHF
cdr3_nt: TGTGCCAGCAGTGGAAGAGGGGCCCCCAATCAGCCCCAGCATTTT
j_call: TRBJ1-5
clone_size: .
v_call: TRBV2
d_call: .

cdr3_aa: CATSNARGGGMNTEAFF
cdr3_nt: TGTGCCACCAGCAACGCAAGGGGGGGAGGGATGAACACTGAAGCTTTCTTT
j_call: TRBJ1-1
clone_size: many
v_call: TRBV15
d_call: .

cdr3_aa: CASSKALKDRGYYEQYF
cdr3_nt: TGTGCCAGCAGCAAAGCGCTCAAGGACAGGGGTTACTACGAGCAGTACTTC
j_call: TRBJ2-7
clone_size: many
v_call: TRBV21-1
d_call: .

cdr3_aa: CSVAGAGNTEAFF
cdr3_nt: TGCAGCGTCGCGGGGGCGGGGAACACTGAAGCTTTCTTT
j_call: TRBJ1-1
clone_size: many
v_call: TRBV29-1
d_call: .

cdr3_aa: CASSLTTGGHTQYF
cdr3_nt: TGTGCCAGCAGCTTGACCACAGGGGGCCATACGCAGTATTTT
j_call: TRBJ2-3
clone_size: many
v_call: TRBV7-9
d_call: TRBD1

cdr3_aa: CSARVGDSSYNSPLHF
cdr3_nt: TGCAGTGCTAGAGTCGGGGATAGCTCCTATAATTCACCCCTCCACTTT
j_call: TRBJ1-6
clone_size: many
v_call: TRBV20-1
d_call: .

cdr3_aa: CASSLEGASGGPRGGELFF
cdr3_nt: TGTGCCAGCAGCTTAGAAGGGGCTAGCGGGGGCCCGAGAGGCGGGGAGCTGTTTTTT
j_call: TRBJ2-2
clone_size: many
v_call: TRBV7-2
d_call: TRBD2

cdr3_aa: CASNRAGSGEQYF
cdr3_nt: TGTGCCAGCAATAGGGCAGGCTCAGGCGAGCAGTACTTC
j_call: TRBJ2-7
clone_size: .
v_call: TRBV12-3/TRBV12-4
d_call: .

cdr3_aa: CASSSPWTSGTDTQYF
cdr3_nt: TGTGCCAGCAGTTCCCCCTGGACTAGCGGGACAGATACGCAGTATTTT
j_call: TRBJ2-3
clone_size: many
v_call: TRBV27
d_call: TRBD2